The following is a T cell receptor beta chain sequence with its context. Its antigen is unknown. The sample comes from a study of cytomegalovirus exposure and HLA in healthy donors. Findings and caveats of the study: Within the data, a cluster of highly shared sequence variants was likely a sequencing artifact.

It was healthy bone marrow donors who served as donors. CDR1 and CDR2 from the germline V gene are ENHRY and SYGVKD. This CDR3 region has 12 residues. V lost 3 bases and J 3 bases, leaving 6 bases between the germline ends. In the PCR, 60 Vbeta and 13 Jbeta primers were used. Profiled with immunoSEQ multiplex PCR; TCRdb holds only in-frame clones, not every one. The data show more than 110,000 clones, around 75% seen once. The sequenced sample was PBMCs. The genes are TRBV10-3 and TRBJ2-7; D unclear. The TCR sequence derives from a female donor in good health and CMV-seronegative. CDR3 bases: TGTGCCATCAGTGACAGGATCTACGAGCAGTACTTC. Translated: CAISDRIYEQYF.